The clone carrying this T cell receptor (beta chain) was detected ten times or more. Its specificity is unknown. CDR3 length: 15 amino acids. Trimming cost V 6 bases and J 8 bases, with 23 bases left between them. Germline V lookup: CDR1 SQVTM, CDR2 ANQGSEA. These data belong to a study of CD8 T cells in ankylosing spondylitis. Quantitative barcoded 5'-RACE was used to prepare TCR beta libraries. MiXCR, run by TCRdb on the 5' RACE reads, gives a single entry per CDR3 protein. The table lists approximately 100,000 distinct CDR3 sequences, almost 8.5% of them singletons. Study-wide results and caveats: CD8+ cells made up the disease-linked clones, which were relatively rare in peripheral blood. Characteristic of ankylosing spondylitis blood, it appeared, was a TCR beta motif comprising fewer than 10 highly homologous variants.

The sequence was collected from a male donor with ankylosing spondylitis or in good health (not recorded which). Source material: blood, either unsorted or a sorted T cell fraction (not recorded which). V and J are TRBV29-1 and TRBJ2-1; D gene unclear. This chain's CDR3 is CSVSAESYLRDEQFF. CDR3 coding DNA: TGCAGCGTGAGCGCCGAGAGTTACCTCCGGGATGAGCAGTTCTTC.